The present TCR beta chain was sequenced within a study of Ad26.COV2.S vaccination and SARS-CoV-2 variants. Study-level background: Doses of Ad26.COV2.S were injected into muscle once or twice, 56 days apart.

Study-level points and caveats: There was reportedly substantial breadth in spike-specific CD8+ and CD4+ T cell responses after vaccination.

A word on this clone: As yet, its antigen is unknown.

Here immunoSEQ multiplex PCR was the method, and the copy in TCRdb shows in-frame clones only, minus some. The sample has about 350,000 clones, roughly nine tenths seen once. Stated treatment: 19 received Ad26.COV2.S at low or high dose, single or two shots; 5 received placebo; per-sample allocation not given. Day 63 after the first injection of vaccine or placebo was the sampling time. The CDR3 covers 15 residues. CDR1 MNHEY and CDR2 SVGAGI come from the germline V gene. The germline V and J ends were trimmed by 11 bases and 5 bases, with 24 bases remaining between them. The V call is TRBV6-5, the J call TRBJ2-5; tentatively, D is TRBD1 (6 bases). Sequences were derived from peripheral blood, sampled in a trial of Ad26.COV2.S vaccine versus placebo. The sequence was collected from a person aged 18-60 years who received the Ad26.COV2.S COVID-19 vaccine or a placebo. CDR3: CASKRGYPGGETQYF. The CDR3 DNA sequence: TGTGCCTCCAAGAGGGGGTACCCCGGTGGGGAGACCCAGTACTTC.